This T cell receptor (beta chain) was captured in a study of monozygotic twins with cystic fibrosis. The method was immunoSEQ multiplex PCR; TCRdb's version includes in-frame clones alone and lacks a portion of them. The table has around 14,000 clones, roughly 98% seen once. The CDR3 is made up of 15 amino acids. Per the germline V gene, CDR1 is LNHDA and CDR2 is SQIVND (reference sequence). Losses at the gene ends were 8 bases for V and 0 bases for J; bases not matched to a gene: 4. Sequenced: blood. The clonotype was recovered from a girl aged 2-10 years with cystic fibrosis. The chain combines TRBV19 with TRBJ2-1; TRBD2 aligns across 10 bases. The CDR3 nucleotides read TGTGCCAGTTCCTCTAGCGGGAGCTCCTACAATGAGCAGTTCTTC. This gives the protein CASSSSGSSYNEQFF.